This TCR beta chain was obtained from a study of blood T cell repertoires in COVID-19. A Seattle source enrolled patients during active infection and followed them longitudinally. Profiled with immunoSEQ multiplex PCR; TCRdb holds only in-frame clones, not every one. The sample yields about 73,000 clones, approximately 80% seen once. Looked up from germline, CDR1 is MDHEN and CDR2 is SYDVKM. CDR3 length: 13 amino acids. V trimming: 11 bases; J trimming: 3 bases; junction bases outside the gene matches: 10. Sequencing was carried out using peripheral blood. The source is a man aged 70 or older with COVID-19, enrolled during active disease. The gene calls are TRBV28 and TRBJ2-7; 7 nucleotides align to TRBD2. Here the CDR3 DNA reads TGTGCCCTCAAGGTCGGGAGGTGCTACGAGCAGTACTTC. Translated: CALKVGRCYEQYF.